This TCR beta chain was profiled in a study of identical twins. Between the trimmed V and J ends, which lost 6 bases and 7 bases, there was a span of 19 bases. Germline assignment: CDR1 SGHTA and CDR2 FQGNSA. The CDR3 sequence is 15 residues long. TCRdb re-derived calls from the 5' RACE reads in MiXCR, one entry per CDR3 protein. The sample comprises 350,000 to 600,000 distinct CDR3 sequences, 13% to 15% of which are singletons, and around 0.52% rests with the top ten. This sample was also put to use in a study of yellow fever vaccine responses in identical twins.

The receptor was derived from a woman younger than 30 in good health. The chain couples TRBV7-2 to TRBJ2-1; TRBD1 might be the D (5 bases). Sample: CD4+ T cells sorted from blood. The CDR3 sequence is CASRLQVAVGNEQFF. The CDR3 nucleotides are TGTGCCAGCAGATTACAGGTAGCCGTGGGGAATGAGCAGTTCTTC.